These 19 T cell receptor beta chains share one sample of origin, sequenced in a study of blood T cell repertoires in COVID-19. Sequenced by immunoSEQ multiplex PCR; TCRdb stores in-frame clones only, minus some. The sample contains 180,000 or so clones, approximately 83% of which appear only once. The sequencing input was peripheral blood. These receptors came from a man in his sixties with acute or convalescent COVID-19.

V usage is TRBV27 and J usage is TRBJ2-7; 8 bases map to TRBD2. Germline CDR1 MNHEY, CDR2 SMNVEV (reference sequence). V shed 5 bases and J 3 bases; nucleotides not matched to a gene: 12. The CDR3 contains 16 residues. The CDR3 coding sequence is TGTGCCAGCAGTCCCCGTGGGCGGGAGGTACTCTACGAGCAGTACTTC. Amino acid sequence: CASSPRGREVLYEQYF.

The J gene is TRBJ2-7, the V gene TRBV3-1 (or the pseudogene TRBV3-2); TRBD1 matches at 9 bases. The CDR3 covers 16 residues. Germline V gene lookup returns CDR1 LGHDT and CDR2 YNNKEL (reference sequence). With 1 base clipped from V and 0 bases from J, the junction kept 4 bases outside the gene matches. CDR3 sequence (DNA): TGTGCCAGCAGCCAAGTACAGGGGGCTCGCTCCTACGAGCAGTACTTC. Its protein is CASSQVQGARSYEQYF.

This clone has just a few counts. The CDR3 region is CASSLTSGAGSGELFF. DNA for the CDR3: TGTGCCAGCAGCCTGACTAGCGGGGCCGGAAGTGGGGAGCTGTTTTTT. The rearrangement links TRBV9 to TRBJ2-2; 11 bases match TRBD2. The CDR3 length is 16 residues. CDR1 SGDLS and CDR2 YYNGEE come from the germline V gene. V dropped 4 bases and J dropped 8; count of bases not matched to a gene: 10.

The chain combines TRBV5-1 with TRBJ1-6; tentative D call: TRBD1 (6 bases). The CDR3 is made up of 16 amino acids. Germline V gene lookup returns CDR1 SGHRS and CDR2 YFSETQ. With 0 bases removed from V and 7 bases from J, the gap between germline ends came to 14 bases. CDR3: CASSLGSPGANSPLHF. Written as DNA, the CDR3 is TGCGCCAGCAGCTTGGGGTCCCCAGGGGCGAATTCACCCCTCCACTTT.

The rearrangement joins TRBV18 to TRBJ1-1; 8 bases map to TRBD1. The CDR3 sequence is 15 residues long. Germline CDR1 is KGHSH and CDR2 is LQKENI. Trimming removed 1 base from V and 3 bases from J; junction bases left unmatched: 4. This CDR3 reads CASSPRTGSDTEAFF. The CDR3 coding sequence is TGTGCCAGCTCACCACGGACAGGGAGTGACACTGAAGCTTTCTTT.

This clone showed up just once. The junction departs from germline at one end; a sequencing error may be responsible. The sample holds other DNA sequences that translate to the same CDR3. In nucleotides, the CDR3 is TGCGCCAGCAGTTACGGGGGGGGCGGGGAGCTGTTTTTT. Its protein product is CASSYGGGGELFF. V is TRBV6-2 or TRBV6-3 and J is TRBJ2-2; 8 nucleotides line up with TRBD2. The germline V gene encodes CDR1 MNHEY and CDR2 SVGEGT. The CDR3 loop spans 13 amino acids.

The V gene is TRBV9, the J gene TRBJ1-6; D is possibly TRBD1 (5 bases). The CDR3 runs 16 residues. In germline, CDR1 is SGDLS, CDR2 YYNGEE. The germline V and J ends were trimmed by 4 bases and 7 bases, with 18 bases remaining between them. CDR3 protein: CASSPQVAGFNSPLHF. CDR3 bases: TGTGCCAGCAGCCCACAGGTAGCAGGATTCAATTCACCCCTCCACTTT. Together with reference TRBV9 and TRBJ1-6, the CDR3 gives the full variable domain: DSGVTQTPKHLITATGQRVTLRCSPRSGDLSVYWYQQSLDQGLQFLIQYYNGEERAKGNILERFSAQQFPDLHSELNLSSLELGDSALYFCASSPQVAGFNSPLHFGNGTRLTVT.

The chain employs TRBV7-8 and TRBJ1-5; D may be TRBD1 (6 bases). The CDR3 loop spans 15 amino acids. The germline CDR1 and CDR2 sequences are SGHVS and FQNEAQ. Trimming removed 5 bases at V and 1 base at J, with 12 bases between. CDR3 sequence (DNA): TGTGCCAGCAGCCCAGGGGCCTTCAGCAATCAGCCCCAGCATTTT. This translates into CASSPGAFSNQPQHF.

The chain employs TRBV5-1 and TRBJ2-7; D might be TRBD1 (6 bases). The germline V gene encodes CDR1 SGHRS and CDR2 YFSETQ. The V and J ends lost 0 bases and 7 bases respectively, with 17 bases between them. The CDR3 extends over 15 amino acids. In nucleotides, the CDR3 is TGCGCCAGCAGCTTGGAGGCAGCACCCCAGGGGGAGCAGTACTTC. It yields the protein CASSLEAAPQGEQYF.

This chain connects TRBV10-3 to TRBJ2-7; 13 positions agree with TRBD2. The CDR3 totals 15 residues. Germline lookup yields CDR1 ENHRY and CDR2 SYGVKD. V shed 4 bases and J 6 bases; nucleotides not matched to a gene: 6. The CDR3 spells CAISGTSGRGREQYF. CDR3 DNA sequence: TGTGCCATCAGTGGCACTAGCGGGAGGGGACGCGAGCAGTACTTC.

This chain connects TRBV19 to TRBJ1-2; D not certain. The CDR3 consists of 12 residues. Germline CDR1 is LNHDA and CDR2 is SQIVND (reference sequence). Trimming cost V 5 bases and J 2 bases, with 6 bases left between them. Here the CDR3 DNA reads TGTGCCAGTAGTTTCCAAAACTATGGCTACACCTTC. Its translation: CASSFQNYGYTF.

The gene calls are TRBV15 and TRBJ1-2; possible D gene TRBD1, 6 bases. Germline CDR1 and CDR2: LNHNV and YYDKDF (reference sequence). The CDR3 contains 16 residues. Trimming removed 5 bases at V and 8 bases at J, with 24 bases between. CDR3 residues: CATSAPGTSPVEGYTF. The CDR3 region has the DNA TGTGCCACCAGCGCACCGGGGACATCCCCCGTGGAAGGCTACACCTTC.

The J gene is TRBJ2-3, the V gene TRBV5-4; D is uncertain. The CDR3 totals 11 residues. V dropped 4 bases and J dropped 5 bases, with 5 bases sitting between them. Per the germline V gene, CDR1 is SGHNT and CDR2 is YYREEE (reference sequence). The DNA of the CDR3 is TGTGCCAGCAGCCCGGGAGATACGCAGTATTTT. Translation: CASSPGDTQYF.

This clone was counted only a few times. V gene TRBV2 combines with J gene TRBJ2-7; D perhaps matches TRBD2 (7 bases). V was cut by 5 bases and J by 5 bases, with 19 bases left in between. The CDR3 length is 15 residues. Per the germline V gene, CDR1 is SNHLY and CDR2 is FYNNEI. Written as DNA, the CDR3 is TGTGCCAGCAGTTCGGTGGGGGCCGGGGGGAACGAGCAGTACTTC. It translates to CASSSVGAGGNEQYF.

This chain links TRBV6-5 with TRBJ1-5; maybe TRBD1 (6 bases). Germline assignment: CDR1 MNHEY and CDR2 SVGAGI. The germline V and J ends were trimmed by 7 bases and 7 bases, with 20 bases remaining between them. The CDR3 consists of 15 residues. The CDR3 loop reads CASTSLPHQGQPQHF. In DNA, the CDR3 is TGTGCCAGCACCTCTTTGCCTCATCAGGGGCAGCCCCAGCATTTT.

The chain recombines TRBV6-4 with TRBJ2-7; 7 nucleotides match TRBD1. Trimming at V came to 5 bases and at J to 6 bases, leaving 10 bases not matched to a gene. The germline gives CDR1 MRHNA, CDR2 SNTAGT. The CDR3 contains 14 residues. In nucleotides, the CDR3 is TGTGCCAGCAGTCGCACAGGGGACGTCGGCGAGCAGTACTTC. Translation: CASSRTGDVGEQYF.

The J gene is TRBJ2-3, the V gene TRBV2, with D possibly TRBD1 on 5 matching bases. Trimming pared 5 bases from V and 5 bases from J, leaving 14 bases between. Germline assignment: CDR1 SNHLY and CDR2 FYNNEI. The length of the CDR3 is 14 residues. CDR3 nucleotides: TGTGCCAGCAGTATCGGCCAGGGTATAGATACGCAGTATTTT. Its translation: CASSIGQGIDTQYF.

J is TRBJ2-7 and V is TRBV5-1, with a possible D match to TRBD1 (6 bases). CDR3 length equals 14 residues. Germline lookup yields CDR1 SGHRS and CDR2 YFSETQ. Trimming pared 4 bases from V and 6 bases from J, leaving 17 bases between. CDR3 residues: CASSIRDTTPEQYF. CDR3 sequence (DNA): TGCGCCAGCAGCATCCGGGACACCACTCCCGAGCAGTACTTC.

This clone was counted a single time. The chain is built from TRBV7-9 and TRBJ1-1; 9 bases match TRBD1. Unmatched junction bases numbered 2, after V lost 5 bases and J lost 1 base. From germline, CDR1 is SEHNR and CDR2 FQNEAQ (reference sequence). The CDR3 sequence is 14 residues long. As DNA, the CDR3 is TGTGCCAGCAGCGTGACAGGGGGGAACACTGAAGCTTTCTTT. As protein: CASSVTGGNTEAFF.